This TCR beta chain was found in a study of blood T cell repertoires in COVID-19 (dated by TCRdb to between 2020 and 2021). In the study overall: Samples covering the acute and convalescent phases of COVID-19 were provided by collaborators in the United States, Italy and Spain. The prospective study material was composed of cDNA or gDNA derived from T cells, B-cell-depleted T cells, or PBMCs. Subjects who had been exposed to COVID-19, were actively infected with it, or had recovered from it provided the deeply sampled blood TCRbeta repertoires that made up the dataset. The repertoires were released in a freely available public database meant as a resource for research on the immune response to SARS-CoV-2. Samples came from the ongoing ImmuneRACE study (first 160 participants) plus 1,254 subjects from 6 global collaborators. Sample metadata almost always included a de-identified subject ID, COVID-19 status, age in years and sex. Where available, HLA class I and class II types were taken from metadata supplied by the sample provider and were not determined by assay-based typing.

Concerning this clone: Its antigen target is currently unknown. No much larger clone is present one base from it, and per-base qualities are unavailable.

TCRbeta CDR3 regions were amplified from genomic DNA using the immunoSEQ Assay, a bias-controlled multiplex PCR. In the source study's methods: The number of nucleated cells in each sample was estimated from the amplification of reference gene primers within the assay. To quantify the absolute abundance of each unique TCRbeta CDR3 rearrangement, sequence reads were collapsed and filtered. For each sample, productive Simpson clonality was calculated as the square root of Simpson's diversity index over productive rearrangements. In TCRdb, the immuneACCESS table is reduced to in-frame sequences with V and J assigned. These tables do not hold every clone; where another copy was compared, an unresolved V gene accounts for under half, and the others remain unexplained. V and J calls plus clone size are reproduced from that table; the DNA served to infer D and trimming. Recorded for this sample are approximately 150,000 clones; 82% of them occurred a single time. Jointly, the top ten make up roughly 9% of the sample.

The collaborating institutions used their own protocols to collect whole blood in K2EDTA tubes. For TCRbeta analysis, collaborator samples were shipped as frozen whole blood, as isolated PBMCs, or as DNA extracted from either sample type. What the work shows at the level of the full study, not this receptor alone: The quantity of clinical and demographic metadata differed by source and by participant and was supplied without curation.

For CDR1 and CDR2, the germline V gene (reference sequence) lists MNHEY and SMNVEV. The CDR3 holds 14 amino acids from the cysteine to the phenylalanine. Solely the CDR3 DNA is kept, with 42 bases framed from the first base. V is pruned by 4 bases and J by 7 bases, leaving 7 bases of the junction without a gene match. This sequence uses TRBV27 and TRBJ2-7, with 10 bases aligning to TRBD2. Material: peripheral blood. The sequence came from a woman between 70 and 85 years old with acute or convalescent COVID-19. The DNA reads as follows: TGTGCCAGCAGTTATAGCGGGAGGCTTCTAGAGCAGTACTTC. It specifies CASSYSGRLLEQYF.